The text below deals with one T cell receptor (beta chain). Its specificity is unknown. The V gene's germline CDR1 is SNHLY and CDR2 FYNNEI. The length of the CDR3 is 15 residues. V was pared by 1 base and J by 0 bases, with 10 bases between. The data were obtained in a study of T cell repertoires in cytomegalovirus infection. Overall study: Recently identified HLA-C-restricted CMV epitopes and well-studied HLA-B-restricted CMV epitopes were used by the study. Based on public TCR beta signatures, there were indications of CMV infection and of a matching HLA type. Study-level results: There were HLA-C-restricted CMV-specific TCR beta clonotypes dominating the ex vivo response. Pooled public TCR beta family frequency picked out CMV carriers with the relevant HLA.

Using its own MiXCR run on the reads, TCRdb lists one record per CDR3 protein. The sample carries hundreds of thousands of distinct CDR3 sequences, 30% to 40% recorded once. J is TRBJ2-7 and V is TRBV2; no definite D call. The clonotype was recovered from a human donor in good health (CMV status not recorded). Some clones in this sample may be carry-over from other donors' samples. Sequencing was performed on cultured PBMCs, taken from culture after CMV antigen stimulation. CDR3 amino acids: CASSEGLMSSYEQYV. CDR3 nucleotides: TGTGCCAGCAGTGAAGGGCTGATGAGCTCCTACGAGCAGTACGTC.